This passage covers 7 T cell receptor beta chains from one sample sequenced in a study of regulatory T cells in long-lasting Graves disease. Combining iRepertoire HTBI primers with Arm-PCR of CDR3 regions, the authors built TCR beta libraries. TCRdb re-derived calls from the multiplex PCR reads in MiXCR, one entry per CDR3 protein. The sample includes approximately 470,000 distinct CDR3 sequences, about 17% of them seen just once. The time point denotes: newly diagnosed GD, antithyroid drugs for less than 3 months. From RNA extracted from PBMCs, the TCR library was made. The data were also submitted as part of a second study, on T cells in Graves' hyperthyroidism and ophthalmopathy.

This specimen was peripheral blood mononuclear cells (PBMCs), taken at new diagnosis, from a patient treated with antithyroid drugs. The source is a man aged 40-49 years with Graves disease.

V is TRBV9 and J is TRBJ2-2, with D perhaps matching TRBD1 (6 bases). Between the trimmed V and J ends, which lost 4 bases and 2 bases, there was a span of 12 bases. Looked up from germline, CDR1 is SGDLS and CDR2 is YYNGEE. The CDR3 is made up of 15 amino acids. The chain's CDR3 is CASSFDRQNTGELFF. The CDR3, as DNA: TGTGCCAGCAGCTTTGACAGGCAAAACACCGGGGAGCTGTTTTTT.

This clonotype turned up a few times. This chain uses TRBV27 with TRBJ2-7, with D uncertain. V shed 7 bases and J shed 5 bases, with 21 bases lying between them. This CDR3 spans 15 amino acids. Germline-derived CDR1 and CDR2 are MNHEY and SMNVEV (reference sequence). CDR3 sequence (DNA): TGTGCCAGCAACCTAAGGCCCGTGTCTCTCCACGAGCAGTACTTC. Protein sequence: CASNLRPVSLHEQYF.

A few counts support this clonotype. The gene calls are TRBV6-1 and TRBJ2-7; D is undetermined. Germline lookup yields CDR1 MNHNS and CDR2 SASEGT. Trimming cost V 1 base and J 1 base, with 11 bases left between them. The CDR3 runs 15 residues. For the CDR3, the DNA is TGTGCCAGCAGTGAAGTAGGAATAGGGTCCTACGAGCAGTACTTC. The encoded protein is CASSEVGIGSYEQYF.

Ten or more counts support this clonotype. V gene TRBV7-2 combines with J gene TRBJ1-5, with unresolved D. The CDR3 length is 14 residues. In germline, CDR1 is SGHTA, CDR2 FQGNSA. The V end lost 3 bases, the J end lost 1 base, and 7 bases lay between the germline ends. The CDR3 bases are TGTGCCAGCAGCTTGGACGGAAGCAATCAGCCCCAGCATTTT. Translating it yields CASSLDGSNQPQHF. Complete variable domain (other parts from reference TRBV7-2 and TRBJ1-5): GAGVSQSPSNKVTEKGKDVELRCDPISGHTALYWYRQSLGQGLEFLIYFQGNSAPDKSGLPSDRFSAERTGGSVSTLTIQRTQQEDSAVYLCASSLDGSNQPQHFGDGTRLSIL.

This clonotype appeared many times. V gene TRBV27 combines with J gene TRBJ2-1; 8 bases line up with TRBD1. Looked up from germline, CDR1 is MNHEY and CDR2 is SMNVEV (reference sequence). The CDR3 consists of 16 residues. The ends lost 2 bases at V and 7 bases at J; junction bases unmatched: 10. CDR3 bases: TGTGCCAGCAGTTTAACCCTAAGACAGGGGAGGAATGAGCAGTTCTTC. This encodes CASSLTLRQGRNEQFF.

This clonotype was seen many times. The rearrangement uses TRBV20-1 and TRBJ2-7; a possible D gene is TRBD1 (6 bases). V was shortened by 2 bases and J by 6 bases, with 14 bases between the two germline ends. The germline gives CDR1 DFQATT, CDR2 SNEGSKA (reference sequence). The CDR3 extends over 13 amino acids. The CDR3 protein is CSARPARGFEQYF. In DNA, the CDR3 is TGCAGTGCTAGACCGGCCAGGGGTTTCGAGCAGTACTTC.

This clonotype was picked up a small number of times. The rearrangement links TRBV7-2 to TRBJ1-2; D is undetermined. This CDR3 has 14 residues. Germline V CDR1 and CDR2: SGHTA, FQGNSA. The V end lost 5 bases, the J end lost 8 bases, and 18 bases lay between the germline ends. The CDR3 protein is CASSPGRAGRGYTF. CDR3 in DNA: TGTGCCAGCAGCCCCGGCCGGGCCGGGAGGGGCTACACCTTC.